These 20 T cell receptor beta chains came from one sample sequenced in a study of blood T cell repertoires in COVID-19. Repertoires were generated with immunoSEQ multiplex PCR, while TCRdb's copy carries only in-frame clones and drops some. This sample has 150,000 to 200,000 clones, with around 85% found just once. The sample consisted of peripheral blood. The receptors derive from a man aged 60 to 75 with acute or convalescent COVID-19.

The DNA of the CDR3 is TGTGCCAGCAGGGGACAGTATAATTCACCCCTCCACTTT. Translating gives CASRGQYNSPLHF. This chain connects TRBV2 to TRBJ1-6; TRBD1 matches 7 bases. V gave up 6 bases and J gave up 4 bases; unmatched junction bases: 0. The CDR3 is 13 amino acids. Per germline, CDR1 SNHLY and CDR2 FYNNEI.

This chain joins TRBV2 and TRBJ2-1; 8 bases match TRBD2. CDR1 is SNHLY, CDR2 FYNNEI, per germline. The length of the CDR3 is 15 residues. V shed 5 bases and J 3 bases; nucleotides not matched to a gene: 6. The CDR3 protein is CASSSTSGHYNEQFF. The DNA for the CDR3 is TGTGCCAGCAGTTCAACTAGCGGTCACTACAATGAGCAGTTCTTC.

The chain combines TRBV2 with TRBJ1-3; no reliable D call. The CDR3 consists of 15 residues. Germline CDR1 is SNHLY and CDR2 is FYNNEI. The V end was cut by 4 bases, the J end by 2 bases, with 12 bases between. The CDR3 bases are TGTGCCAGCAGTGGATTGGGAGAAGCTGGAAACACCATATATTTT. It is translated as CASSGLGEAGNTIYF.

The chain is built from TRBV5-1 and TRBJ1-1, with D perhaps TRBD1 (6 bases). The CDR3 has 15 residues. Trimming left V 0 bases short and J 4 bases short, with 13 bases between. CDR1 and CDR2 (germline): SGHRS, YFSETQ. CDR3 sequence: CASSLARGGGTEAFF. The CDR3 nucleotides are TGCGCCAGCAGCTTGGCCAGGGGAGGGGGCACTGAAGCTTTCTTT.

The chain has TRBV7-3 and TRBJ2-2; possible D gene TRBD2, 6 bases. This CDR3 contains 16 residues. V lost 5 bases to trimming and J lost 3 bases, with 16 bases between them. The germline V gene has CDR1 SGHTA and CDR2 FQGTGA. The CDR3 region has the DNA TGTGCCAGCAGCAGAGGAGGGGTTTCGCACACCGGGGAGCTGTTTTTT. Translating it yields CASSRGGVSHTGELFF.

V is TRBV18 and J is TRBJ1-2; no clear D. CDR3 length equals 12 residues. Between the trimmed V and J ends, which lost 3 bases and 4 bases, there was a span of 6 bases. Germline V gives CDR1 KGHSH, CDR2 LQKENI. The CDR3 coding sequence is TGTGCCAGCTCACCCGAGGGCTATGGCTACACCTTC. Residues: CASSPEGYGYTF.

The chain carries TRBV7-2 and TRBJ2-5, with 8 positions matching TRBD2. Germline-derived CDR1 and CDR2 are SGHTA and FQGNSA. CDR3 length: 13 amino acids. V was clipped by 1 base and J by 9 bases; unmatched bases: 4. In nucleotides, the CDR3 is TGTGCCAGCAGCTTAGATCGGGGGGGGGCCCAGTACTTC. The encoded protein is CASSLDRGGAQYF.

This clone has a single count. The chain couples TRBV7-2 to TRBJ1-1; perhaps TRBD1 as D (6 bases). The germline V gene has CDR1 SGHTA and CDR2 FQGNSA. V shed 1 base and J shed 5 bases, with 11 bases lying between them. CDR3 length: 14 amino acids. The CDR3 spells CASSLGRGWTEAFF. CDR3 nucleotide sequence: TGTGCCAGCAGCTTAGGCAGGGGATGGACTGAAGCTTTCTTT.

The chain links TRBV5-4 to TRBJ2-3; 14 bases are a match to TRBD2. CDR1 and CDR2 from the germline V gene are SGHNT and YYREEE (reference sequence). Unmatched junction bases numbered 5, after V lost 5 bases and J lost 0 bases. This CDR3 is 17 amino acids long. The DNA of the CDR3 is TGTGCCAGCAGGGGGACTAGCGGGAGTTGGAGCACAGATACGCAGTATTTT. Its protein is CASRGTSGSWSTDTQYF.

The chain is built from TRBV2 and TRBJ2-5; 7 bases match TRBD2. V shed 4 bases and J 2 bases; nucleotides not matched to a gene: 7. Germline assignment: CDR1 SNHLY and CDR2 FYNNEI. This CDR3 has 15 amino acids. This CDR3 reads CASSGGGASQETQYF. In DNA form, the CDR3 reads TGTGCCAGCAGTGGGGGGGGAGCCTCGCAAGAGACCCAGTACTTC.

This chain joins TRBV3-1 (or the pseudogene TRBV3-2) and TRBJ2-3; no clear D. Germline lookup yields CDR1 LGHDT and CDR2 YNNKEL (reference sequence). The CDR3 is 12 residues long. Trimming took off 4 bases at V and 0 bases at J, with 2 bases between the two ends. The CDR3 DNA reads as TGTGCCAGCAGCCCTAGCACAGATACGCAGTATTTT. Its protein is CASSPSTDTQYF.

This chain uses TRBV7-8 with TRBJ1-2; D uncertain. The CDR3 spans 13 residues. Germline loops: CDR1 SGHVS, CDR2 FQNEAQ. Trimming cost V 5 bases and J 0 bases, with 7 bases left between them. In DNA form, the CDR3 reads TGTGCCAGCAGCCCGGGAGCTAACTATGGCTACACCTTC. Translated: CASSPGANYGYTF.

The CDR3 protein is CASSLARAAGTDTQYF. As DNA, the CDR3 is TGTGCCAGCAGCTTAGCCAGGGCGGCGGGCACAGATACGCAGTATTTT. V is TRBV7-2 and J is TRBJ2-3; perhaps TRBD1 as D (5 bases). CDR3 length equals 16 residues. The V gene lost 0 bases and the J gene lost 1 base, with 11 bases spanning the gap. Germline CDR1 is SGHTA and CDR2 is FQGNSA.

V usage is TRBV4-2 and J usage is TRBJ2-2; TRBD2 matches 12 bases. Germline CDR1 and CDR2: LGHNA and YNFKEQ. Trimming at V came to 0 bases and at J to 13 bases, leaving 12 bases not matched to a gene. The CDR3 loop spans 17 amino acids. In nucleotides, the CDR3 is TGTGCCAGCAGCCAAGATAGGGCTGGGACTAGCGGGTTGTGGCTGTTTTTT. This codes for CASSQDRAGTSGLWLFF.

The chain uses TRBV7-9 and TRBJ1-2, with no clear D. Germline lookup yields CDR1 SEHNR and CDR2 FQNEAQ (reference sequence). CDR3 length: 13 amino acids. V was cut by 1 base and J by 4 bases, with 7 bases left in between. The CDR3 region is CASSLGHSYGYTF. DNA of the CDR3: TGTGCCAGCAGCTTAGGTCACAGCTATGGCTACACCTTC.

The chain is built from TRBV5-4 and TRBJ2-7; D possibly corresponds to TRBD1 (5 bases). CDR3 length: 13 amino acids. Germline assignment: CDR1 SGHNT and CDR2 YYREEE (reference sequence). V was shortened by 4 bases and J by 0 bases, with 8 bases between the two germline ends. In DNA, the CDR3 is TGTGCCAGCAGCCCAAGGGGCTCCTACGAGCAGTACTTC. Translation gives CASSPRGSYEQYF.

J is TRBJ2-7 and V is TRBV6-5; 12 bases are shared with TRBD2. CDR1 and CDR2 (germline): MNHEY, SVGAGI. The V segment lost 2 bases and the J segment 4 bases; nucleotides outside the gene matches: 3. The CDR3 runs 15 residues. CDR3 DNA sequence: TGTGCCAGCAGTTACCTTGGGACTAGCGGGTACGAGCAGTACTTC. This codes for CASSYLGTSGYEQYF.

This chain links TRBV21-1 with TRBJ2-3; the table's D call, TRBD1, was not checked against the DNA. TRBV21-1 is an annotated pseudogene. This CDR3 is built from 16 residues. The chain's CDR3 is CASSKDGTGRADTQYF. CDR3 sequence (DNA): TGTGCCAGCAGCAAAGATGGGACAGGGAGGGCAGATACGCAGTATTTT.

The V and J genes are TRBV4-2 and TRBJ2-6; TRBD2 agrees at 8 bases. V lost 1 base and J lost 0; bases outside the gene matches: 2. The CDR3 sequence is 17 residues long. The germline gives CDR1 LGHNA, CDR2 YNFKEQ. DNA for the CDR3: TGTGCCAGCAGCCAAGTTACTAGCGGCTCTGGGGCCAACGTCCTGACTTTC. Its translation is CASSQVTSGSGANVLTF.

The chain combines TRBV5-1 with TRBJ1-5, with D maybe TRBD1 (6 bases). This CDR3 is 14 amino acids long. The V end was cut by 4 bases, the J end by 5 bases, with 13 bases between. Germline V lookup: CDR1 SGHRS, CDR2 YFSETQ. CDR3 bases: TGCGCCAGCAGCCTGGAAGGGGGGGATCAGCCCCAGCATTTT. Protein: CASSLEGGDQPQHF.